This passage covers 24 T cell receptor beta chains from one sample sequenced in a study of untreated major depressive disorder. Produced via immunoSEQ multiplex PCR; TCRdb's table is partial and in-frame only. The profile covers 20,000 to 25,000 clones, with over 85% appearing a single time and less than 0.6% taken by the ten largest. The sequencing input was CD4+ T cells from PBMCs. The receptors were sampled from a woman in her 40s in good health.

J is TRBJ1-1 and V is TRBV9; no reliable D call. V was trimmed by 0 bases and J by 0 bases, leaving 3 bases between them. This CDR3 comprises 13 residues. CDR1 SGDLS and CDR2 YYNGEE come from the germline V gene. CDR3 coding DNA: TGTGCCAGCAGCGTAGAGTTGAACACTGAAGCTTTCTTT. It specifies CASSVELNTEAFF.

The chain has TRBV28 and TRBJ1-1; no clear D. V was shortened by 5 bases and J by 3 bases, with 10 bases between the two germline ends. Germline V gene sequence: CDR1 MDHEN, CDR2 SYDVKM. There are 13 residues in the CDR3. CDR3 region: CASSLAQDTEAFF. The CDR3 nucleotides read TGTGCCAGCAGTCTCGCGCAGGACACTGAAGCTTTCTTT.

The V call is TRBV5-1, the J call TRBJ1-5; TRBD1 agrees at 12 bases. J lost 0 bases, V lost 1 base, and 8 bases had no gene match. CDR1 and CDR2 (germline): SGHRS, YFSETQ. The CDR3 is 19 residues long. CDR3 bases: TGCGCCAGCAGCTTGATCCCGGGACAGGGGGCCGGTAGCAATCAGCCCCAGCATTTT. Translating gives CASSLIPGQGAGSNQPQHF.

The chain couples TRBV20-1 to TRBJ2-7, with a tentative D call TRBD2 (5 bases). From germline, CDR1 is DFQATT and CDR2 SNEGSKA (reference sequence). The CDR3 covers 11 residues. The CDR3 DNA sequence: TGCAGCCCTAGCAACTGGAACGAGCAGTACTTC. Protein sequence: CSPSNWNEQYF.

In DNA, the CDR3 is TGTGCCAGCAGTGAGACAGGGAACACTGAAGCTTTCTTT. Amino acid sequence: CASSETGNTEAFF. The rearrangement links TRBV28 to TRBJ1-1, with D possibly matching TRBD1 (6 bases). Trimming shortened V by 5 bases and J by 1 base, and 8 bases separated the two germline ends. The CDR3 covers 13 residues. CDR1 and CDR2 (germline): MDHEN, SYDVKM.

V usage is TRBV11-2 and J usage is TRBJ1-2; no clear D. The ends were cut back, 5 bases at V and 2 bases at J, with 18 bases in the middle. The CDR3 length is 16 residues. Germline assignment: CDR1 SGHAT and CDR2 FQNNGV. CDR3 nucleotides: TGTGCCAGCAGCCATATTGATTACAGTACAAACTATGGCTACACCTTC. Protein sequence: CASSHIDYSTNYGYTF.

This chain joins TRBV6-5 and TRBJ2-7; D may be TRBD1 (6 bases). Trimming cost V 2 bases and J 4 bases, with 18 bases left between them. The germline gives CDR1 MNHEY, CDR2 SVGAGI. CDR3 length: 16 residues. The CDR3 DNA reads TGTGCCAGCAGTTACCTCGGACAGAAGGCCCCTTACGAGCAGTACTTC. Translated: CASSYLGQKAPYEQYF.

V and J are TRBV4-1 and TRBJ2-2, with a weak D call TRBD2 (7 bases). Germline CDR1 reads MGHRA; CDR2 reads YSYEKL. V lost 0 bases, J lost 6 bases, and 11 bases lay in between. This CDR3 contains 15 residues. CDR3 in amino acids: CASSQDRGGPGELFF. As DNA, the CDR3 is TGCGCCAGCAGCCAAGACAGGGGAGGGCCCGGGGAGCTGTTTTTT.

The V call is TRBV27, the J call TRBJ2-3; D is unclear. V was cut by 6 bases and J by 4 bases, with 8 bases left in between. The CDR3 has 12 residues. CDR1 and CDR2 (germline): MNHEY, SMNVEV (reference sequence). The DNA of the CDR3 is TGTGCCAGCAGCGGTAATGCAGATACGCAGTATTTT. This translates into CASSGNADTQYF.

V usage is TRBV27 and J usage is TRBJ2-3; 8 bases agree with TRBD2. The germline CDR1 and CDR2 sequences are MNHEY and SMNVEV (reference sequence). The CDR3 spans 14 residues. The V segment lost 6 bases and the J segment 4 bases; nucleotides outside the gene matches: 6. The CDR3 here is CASRGGRFSDTQYF. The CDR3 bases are TGTGCCAGCAGGGGCGGGAGGTTCTCAGATACGCAGTATTTT.

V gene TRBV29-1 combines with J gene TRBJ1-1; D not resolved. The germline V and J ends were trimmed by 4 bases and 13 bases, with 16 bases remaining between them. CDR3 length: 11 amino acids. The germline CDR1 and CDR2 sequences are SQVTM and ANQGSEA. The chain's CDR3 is CSVVPSHLIFF. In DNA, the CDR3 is TGCAGCGTTGTCCCCAGCCACCTAATTTTCTTT.

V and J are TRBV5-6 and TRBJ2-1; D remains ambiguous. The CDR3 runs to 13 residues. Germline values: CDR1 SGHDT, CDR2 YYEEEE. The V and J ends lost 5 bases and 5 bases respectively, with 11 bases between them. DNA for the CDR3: TGTGCCAGCAGACTGTTTAGAGACAATGAGCAGTTCTTC. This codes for CASRLFRDNEQFF.

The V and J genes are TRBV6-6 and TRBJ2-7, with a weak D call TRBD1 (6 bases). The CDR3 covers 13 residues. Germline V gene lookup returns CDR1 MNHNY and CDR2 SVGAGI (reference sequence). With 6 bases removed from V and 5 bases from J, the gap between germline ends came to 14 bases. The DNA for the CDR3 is TGTGCCAGCAGACGACAGGCAATAAACGAGCAGTACGTC. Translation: CASRRQAINEQYV.

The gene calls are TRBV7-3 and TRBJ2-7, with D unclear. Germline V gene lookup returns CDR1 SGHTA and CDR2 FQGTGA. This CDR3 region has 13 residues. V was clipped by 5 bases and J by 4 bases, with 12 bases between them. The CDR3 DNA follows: TGTGCCAGCAGCGCCGGACCTAATTACGAGCAGTACGTC. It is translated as CASSAGPNYEQYV.

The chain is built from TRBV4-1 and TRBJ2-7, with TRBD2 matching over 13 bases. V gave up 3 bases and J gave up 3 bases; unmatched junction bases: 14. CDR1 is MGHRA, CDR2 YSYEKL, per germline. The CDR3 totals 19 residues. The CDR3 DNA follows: TGCGCCAGCAGCCAGGGTCTGGGACTAGCGGGGCGGGGGGACTACGAGCAGTACTTC. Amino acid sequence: CASSQGLGLAGRGDYEQYF.

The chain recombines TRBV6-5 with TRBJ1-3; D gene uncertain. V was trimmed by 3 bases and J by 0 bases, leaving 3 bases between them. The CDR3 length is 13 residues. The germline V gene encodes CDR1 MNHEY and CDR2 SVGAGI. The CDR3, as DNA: TGTGCCAGCAGTTATGGCTCTGGAAACACCATATATTTT. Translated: CASSYGSGNTIYF.

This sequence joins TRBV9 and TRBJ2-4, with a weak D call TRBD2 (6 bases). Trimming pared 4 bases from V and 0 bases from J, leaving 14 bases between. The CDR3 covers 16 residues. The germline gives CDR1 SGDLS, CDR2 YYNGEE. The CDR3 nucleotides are TGTGCCAGCAGCACCATAGCGGAACTAGCCAAAAACATTCAGTACTTC. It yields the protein CASSTIAELAKNIQYF.

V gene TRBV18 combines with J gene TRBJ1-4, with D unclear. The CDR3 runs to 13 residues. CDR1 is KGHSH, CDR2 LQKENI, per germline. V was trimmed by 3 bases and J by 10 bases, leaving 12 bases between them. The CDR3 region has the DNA TGTGCCAGCTCACCGGTTACCGAGGGAAAACTGTTTTTT. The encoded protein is CASSPVTEGKLFF.

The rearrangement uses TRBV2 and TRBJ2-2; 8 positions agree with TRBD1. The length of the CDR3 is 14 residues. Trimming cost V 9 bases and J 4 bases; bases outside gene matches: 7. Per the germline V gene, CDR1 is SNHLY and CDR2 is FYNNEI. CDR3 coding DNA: TGTGCCAGTACCAGGGGGCAGGCCACCGGGGAGCTGTTTTTT. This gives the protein CASTRGQATGELFF.

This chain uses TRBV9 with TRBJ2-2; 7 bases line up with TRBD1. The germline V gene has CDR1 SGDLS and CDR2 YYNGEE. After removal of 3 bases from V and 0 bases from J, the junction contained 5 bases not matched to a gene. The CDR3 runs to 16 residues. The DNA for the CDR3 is TGTGCCAGCAGCGGAACCGGGACAGCGAACACCGGGGAGCTGTTTTTT. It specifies CASSGTGTANTGELFF.

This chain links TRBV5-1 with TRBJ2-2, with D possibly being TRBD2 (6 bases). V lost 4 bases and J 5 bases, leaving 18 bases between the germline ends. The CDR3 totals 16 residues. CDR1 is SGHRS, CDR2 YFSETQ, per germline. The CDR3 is CASSPPSAAGTGELFF. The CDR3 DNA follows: TGCGCCAGCAGCCCGCCCTCGGCCGCGGGGACCGGGGAGCTGTTTTTT.

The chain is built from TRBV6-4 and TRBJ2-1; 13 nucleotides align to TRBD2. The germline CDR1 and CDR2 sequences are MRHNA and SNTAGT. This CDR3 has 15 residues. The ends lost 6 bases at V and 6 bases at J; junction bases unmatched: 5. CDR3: CASSELAGGINEQFF. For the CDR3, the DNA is TGTGCCAGCAGCGAACTAGCGGGAGGGATCAATGAGCAGTTCTTC.

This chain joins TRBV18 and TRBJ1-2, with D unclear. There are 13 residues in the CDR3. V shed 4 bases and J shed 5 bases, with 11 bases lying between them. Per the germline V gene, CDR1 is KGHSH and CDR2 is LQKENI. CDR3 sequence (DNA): TGTGCCAGCTCACTCTCCGACTGGTATGGCTACACCTTC. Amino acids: CASSLSDWYGYTF.

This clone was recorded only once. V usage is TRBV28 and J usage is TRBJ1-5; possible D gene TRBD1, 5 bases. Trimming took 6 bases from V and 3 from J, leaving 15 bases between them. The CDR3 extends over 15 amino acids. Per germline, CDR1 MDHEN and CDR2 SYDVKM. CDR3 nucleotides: TGTGCCAGCAGCCCAATGGGCAGGGTCAATCAGCCCCAGCATTTT. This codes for CASSPMGRVNQPQHF.